The 30 T cell receptor beta chains given below trace back to one sample, sequenced in a study of beta chain features in type 1 diabetes. The authors reverse transcribed all of the isolated RNA, so sequencing captured expressed TCRB transcripts. TCRdb keeps only in-frame clones here, not all; method: immunoSEQ multiplex PCR. The sample records about 200,000 clones, approximately 10% being singletons. The sequenced sample consisted of central memory CD4+ T cells from blood. The source of these receptors is a young man in good health.

This clone was seen a few times. A much larger clone lies one base from this, so it may be a read error. V is TRBV30 and J is TRBJ1-3, with a weak D call TRBD1 (5 bases). Looked up from germline, CDR1 is GTSNPN and CDR2 is SVGIG (reference sequence). The CDR3 sequence is 12 residues long. The CDR3 loop reads CDWRRQRDTIYF. The CDR3 DNA is TGTGACTGGAGACGACAGCGGGACACCATATATTTT.

This clone was seen at least ten times. In the same sample, other DNA sequences code for this CDR3. This chain's CDR3 is CATSRDPNTEAFF. Written as DNA, the CDR3 is TGTGCCACCAGCAGAGATCCGAACACTGAAGCTTTCTTT. The J gene is TRBJ1-1, the V gene TRBV15; D not resolved. V lost 0 bases, J lost 1 base, and 3 bases lay in between. Per the germline V gene, CDR1 is LNHNV and CDR2 is YYDKDF (reference sequence). The CDR3 loop spans 13 amino acids.

The chain is built from TRBV6-5 and TRBJ2-1, with 9 bases identical to TRBD1. The CDR3 sequence is 14 residues long. CDR1 MNHEY and CDR2 SVGAGI come from the germline V gene. V was pared by 10 bases and J by 6 bases, with 10 bases of the junction left unmatched. CDR3 bases: TGTGCCACCCAGGGGGACAGGGAGGTCAATGAGCAGTTCTTC. Residues: CATQGDREVNEQFF.

The rearrangement links TRBV29-1 to TRBJ2-1; D is possibly TRBD1 or TRBD2 (5 bases each). The CDR3 has 13 residues. Germline CDR1 reads SQVTM; CDR2 reads ANQGSEA. V lost 4 bases and J 5 bases, leaving 12 bases between the germline ends. CDR3 DNA: TGCAGCGTTGTGGGGCTCGGGGACAATGAGCAGTTCTTC. Amino acids: CSVVGLGDNEQFF.

This clone was found a few times. The rearrangement links TRBV20-1 to TRBJ2-5, with D uncertain. The CDR3 is 11 amino acids. Germline lookup yields CDR1 DFQATT and CDR2 SNEGSKA (reference sequence). V lost 7 bases and J lost 1, with 7 bases in between. As DNA, the CDR3 is TGCAGTGGAGATTTCCAAGAGACCCAGTACTTC. It is translated as CSGDFQETQYF.

A word on this clone: This same CDR3 is encoded by further DNA sequences in the sample. This chain links TRBV7-2 with TRBJ2-7; D may be TRBD1 (5 bases). This CDR3 comprises 14 residues. V was clipped by 2 bases and J by 2 bases, with 10 bases between them. Germline values: CDR1 SGHTA, CDR2 FQGNSA. CDR3 coding DNA: TGTGCCAGCAGCTTAACAGGCCCCGCCTACGAGCAGTACTTC. This encodes CASSLTGPAYEQYF.

This clone was found a few times. This sequence joins TRBV5-4 and TRBJ2-5; 10 nucleotides agree with TRBD2. With V trimmed by 0 bases and J by 2 bases, 4 bases remained unmatched. The CDR3 loop spans 16 amino acids. Germline V gene lookup returns CDR1 SGHNT and CDR2 YYREEE (reference sequence). The CDR3, as DNA: TGTGCCAGCAGCTTGGGCCGGACTAGCGGACAAGAGACCCAGTACTTC. This codes for CASSLGRTSGQETQYF.

This sequence joins TRBV28 and TRBJ1-2; D not resolved. Deletions cut 3 bases from V and 8 bases from J, with 10 bases between. Looked up from germline, CDR1 is MDHEN and CDR2 is SYDVKM. The CDR3 sequence is 12 residues long. Written as DNA, the CDR3 is TGTGCCAGCAGTTTCCAGACACTCGGCTACACCTTC. Translation gives CASSFQTLGYTF.

The rearrangement joins TRBV5-6 to TRBJ1-5; 8 bases align to TRBD1. This CDR3 is 16 amino acids long. V shed 0 bases and J 1 base; nucleotides not matched to a gene: 3. Germline V lookup: CDR1 SGHDT, CDR2 YYEEEE. CDR3 sequence: CASSLGTGMSNQPQHF. The CDR3 coding sequence is TGTGCCAGCAGCTTGGGGACAGGGATGAGCAATCAGCCCCAGCATTTT.

A few counts support this clone. CDR3 in DNA: TGTGCCAGCAGTACGGACCGCCTGGGGACCCAGTACTTC. Translated, it gives CASSTDRLGTQYF. The chain recombines TRBV6-1 with TRBJ2-5; D gene unclear. V lost 5 bases and J lost 7, with 14 bases in between. Germline-derived CDR1 and CDR2 are MNHNS and SASEGT. The CDR3 covers 13 residues.

The V and J genes are TRBV6-5 and TRBJ2-5; a weak D match, TRBD1 (5 bases). The germline V gene has CDR1 MNHEY and CDR2 SVGAGI. This CDR3 has 14 residues. Trimming pared 5 bases from V and 5 bases from J, leaving 15 bases between. The CDR3 is CASSVDISGETQYF. The CDR3 bases are TGTGCCAGCAGTGTGGACATAAGTGGGGAGACCCAGTACTTC.

This clone was detected a few times. V gene TRBV29-1 combines with J gene TRBJ2-5; 8 bases are shared with TRBD2. Germline trimming cut 7 bases from V and 2 bases from J; bases unmatched to any gene: 12. The CDR3 runs 15 residues. Germline values: CDR1 SQVTM, CDR2 ANQGSEA. CDR3 in amino acids: CSARGGTSRQETQYF. CDR3 DNA sequence: TGCAGCGCAAGAGGAGGGACTAGTAGACAAGAGACCCAGTACTTC.

The CDR3 DNA reads as TGTGCCAGCAGCTTTCCAGGGAGGGCCCTCCACGAGCAGTACTTC. As protein: CASSFPGRALHEQYF. The chain joins TRBV7-2 to TRBJ2-7; 7 bases are shared with TRBD2. Germline CDR1 reads SGHTA; CDR2 reads FQGNSA. With V trimmed by 3 bases and J by 5 bases, 10 bases remained unmatched. The CDR3 runs 15 residues.

The table lists this clone with a few counts. The J gene is TRBJ2-7, the V gene TRBV30, with TRBD1 matching over 12 bases. This CDR3 is 14 amino acids long. The V gene's germline CDR1 is GTSNPN and CDR2 SVGIG (reference sequence). Trimming at V came to 2 bases and at J to 6 bases, leaving 5 bases not matched to a gene. The CDR3 nucleotides are TGTGCCTGGAGTCCCCGGGACAGGGGGCGCGAGCAGTACTTC. Translation: CAWSPRDRGREQYF.

V usage is TRBV5-1 and J usage is TRBJ2-3; D remains unclear. Germline V gives CDR1 SGHRS, CDR2 YFSETQ. V gave up 0 bases and J gave up 5 bases, with 7 bases separating them. The CDR3 is 13 residues long. This CDR3 is CASSLELLDTQYF. In DNA, the CDR3 is TGCGCCAGCAGCTTGGAACTTCTAGATACGCAGTATTTT.

The sample holds a few counts of this clone. This chain links TRBV29-1 with TRBJ2-3, with 8 bases aligning to TRBD2. With 4 bases clipped from V and 3 bases from J, the junction kept 21 bases outside the gene matches. Per the germline V gene, CDR1 is SQVTM and CDR2 is ANQGSEA. This CDR3 contains 19 residues. The DNA of the CDR3 is TGCAGCGTTGCGGGGCGATTCCGGGAGGGCCTAGGGGTGACAGATACGCAGTATTTT. It codes for CSVAGRFREGLGVTDTQYF.

In its sample, this clone was seen a few times. The J gene is TRBJ2-7, the V gene TRBV11-2, with a weak D call TRBD2 (6 bases). CDR3 length equals 13 residues. CDR1 and CDR2 (germline): SGHAT, FQNNGV. Trimming stripped 2 bases from V and 4 bases from J, with 9 bases between. The CDR3 sequence is CASSLRREYEQYF. DNA for the CDR3: TGTGCCAGCAGCTTAAGACGGGAGTACGAGCAGTACTTC. The full variable domain, rest sourced from reference TRBV11-2 and TRBJ2-7, is EAGVAQSPRYKIIEKRQSVAFWCNPISGHATLYWYQQILGQGPKLLIQFQNNGVVDDSQLPKDRFSAERLKGVDSTLKIQPAKLEDSAVYLCASSLRREYEQYFGPGTRLTVT.

In its sample, this clone was seen many times. At the DNA level, this CDR3 is encoded by other sequences in the same sample as well. This rearrangement joins TRBV29-1 to TRBJ2-2; D is unclear. Trimming removed 3 bases at V and 4 bases at J, with 9 bases between. This CDR3 spans 13 amino acids. Germline CDR1 is SQVTM and CDR2 is ANQGSEA. DNA of the CDR3: TGCAGCGTTGATGGGCCCTCCACCGGGGAGCTGTTTTTT. Its translation: CSVDGPSTGELFF.

This clone was counted only a few times. The chain links TRBV30 to TRBJ2-5, with TRBD2 as a possible D gene (5 bases). Germline CDR1 GTSNPN, CDR2 SVGIG (reference sequence). The CDR3 has 12 amino acids. V dropped 4 bases and J dropped 4 bases, with 10 bases sitting between them. In DNA, the CDR3 is TGTGCCTGGAATCGGGAAGGAGAGACCCAGTACTTC. Translating it yields CAWNREGETQYF.

In this sample, this clone turned up a few times. V usage is TRBV9 and J usage is TRBJ1-4; D may be TRBD1 (6 bases). The V gene's germline CDR1 is SGDLS and CDR2 YYNGEE. The ends were cut back, 0 bases at V and 7 bases at J, with 13 bases in the middle. CDR3 length: 15 residues. The CDR3 DNA reads TGTGCCAGCAGCGTAGGAGGGGGATCTACTGAAAAACTGTTTTTT. Amino acid sequence: CASSVGGGSTEKLFF.

At least ten counts were recorded for this clone. The chain joins TRBV10-3 to TRBJ2-7, with 10 bases aligning to TRBD2. V was clipped by 6 bases and J by 3 bases; unmatched bases: 5. The length of the CDR3 is 14 residues. CDR1 ENHRY and CDR2 SYGVKD come from the germline V gene. Written as DNA, the CDR3 is TGTGCCATCAGGGAGCGGGAGGGCCTCTACGAGCAGTACTTC. It codes for CAIREREGLYEQYF.

This clone was counted ten times or more. At one of its ends the junction is not consistent with the germline gene, which may arise from a read error. The chain is built from TRBV29-1 and TRBJ1-4; D gene unclear. The CDR3 has 11 residues. Germline V lookup: CDR1 SQVTM, CDR2 ANQGSEA. The CDR3 DNA is TGCAGCGCTGAAAGGGCTGAAAAACTGTTTTTT. Its protein is CSAERAEKLFF.

This chain links TRBV7-2 with TRBJ2-3, with unresolved D. This CDR3 spans 16 amino acids. V was trimmed by 4 bases and J by 6 bases, leaving 20 bases between them. In germline, CDR1 is SGHTA, CDR2 FQGNSA. CDR3 loop: CASSSSGVSYGDTQYF. Written as DNA, the CDR3 is TGTGCCAGCAGCTCCTCAGGAGTTAGCTACGGGGATACGCAGTATTTT.

The V call is TRBV18, the J call TRBJ2-5; 12 positions agree with TRBD2. V gave up 2 bases and J gave up 0 bases; unmatched junction bases: 7. This CDR3 region has 18 residues. Germline V gene sequence: CDR1 KGHSH, CDR2 LQKENI. The CDR3 spells CASSPILAGGGYQETQYF. The CDR3 DNA reads as TGTGCCAGCTCACCAATACTAGCGGGAGGCGGGTACCAAGAGACCCAGTACTTC.

This clone was seen more than once but under ten times. V gene TRBV10-3 combines with J gene TRBJ2-6, with a possible D match to TRBD1 (6 bases). The CDR3 totals 18 residues. Per the germline V gene, CDR1 is ENHRY and CDR2 is SYGVKD. V lost 0 bases, J lost 2 bases, and 14 bases lay in between. The CDR3 protein is CAISESTGSGAGANVLTF. CDR3 bases: TGTGCCATCAGTGAGTCGACAGGTTCCGGGGCTGGGGCCAACGTCCTGACTTTC.

This clone was picked up a small number of times. The chain uses TRBV5-4 and TRBJ1-2; D is ambiguous. The CDR3 loop spans 14 amino acids. Per the germline V gene, CDR1 is SGHNT and CDR2 is YYREEE (reference sequence). V was clipped by 5 bases and J by 6 bases, with 17 bases between them. CDR3: CASSRLGSGNGYTF. The CDR3, as DNA: TGTGCCAGCAGTAGGCTAGGGAGTGGAAATGGCTACACCTTC. Filled out from reference TRBV5-4 and TRBJ1-2, the complete variable domain reads ETGVTQSPTHLIKTRGQQVTLRCSSQSGHNTVSWYQQALGQGPQFIFQYYREEENGRGNFPPRFSGLQFPNYSSELNVNALELDDSALYLCASSRLGSGNGYTFGSGTRLTVV.

In its sample, this clone was seen a few times. The chain combines TRBV2 with TRBJ2-7; D unresolved. This CDR3 comprises 12 residues. Germline V CDR1 and CDR2: SNHLY, FYNNEI. V gave up 4 bases and J gave up 2 bases, with 6 bases separating them. The CDR3 is CASSGDAYEQYF. CDR3 DNA: TGTGCCAGCAGTGGTGATGCCTACGAGCAGTACTTC.

A few counts support this clone. The chain links TRBV9 to TRBJ2-5; 9 bases are shared with TRBD2. V was pared by 0 bases and J by 2 bases, with 5 bases of the junction left unmatched. The CDR3 loop spans 16 amino acids. Germline lookup yields CDR1 SGDLS and CDR2 YYNGEE. The CDR3 DNA follows: TGTGCCAGCAGCGTAGGGGCTAGCGGGATACAAGAGACCCAGTACTTC. Residues: CASSVGASGIQETQYF. The entire variable domain, with the rest obtained from reference TRBV9 and TRBJ2-5, is as follows: DSGVTQTPKHLITATGQRVTLRCSPRSGDLSVYWYQQSLDQGLQFLIQYYNGEERAKGNILERFSAQQFPDLHSELNLSSLELGDSALYFCASSVGASGIQETQYFGPGTRLLVL.

Only a few counts were recorded for this clone. The rearrangement uses TRBV5-1 and TRBJ2-7, with 10 positions matching TRBD1. Per germline, CDR1 SGHRS and CDR2 YFSETQ. The J segment lost 4 bases and the V segment lost 4 bases, leaving 11 bases of the junction unmatched. CDR3 length: 16 amino acids. The CDR3 region is CASSRGGQGVLYEQYF. The CDR3 bases are TGCGCCAGCAGCCGTGGAGGACAGGGGGTTCTGTACGAGCAGTACTTC.

The rearrangement uses TRBV7-3 and TRBJ2-7; D perhaps matches TRBD1 (5 bases). Germline V CDR1 and CDR2: SGHTA, FQGTGA. V dropped 5 bases and J dropped 2 bases, with 13 bases sitting between them. This CDR3 comprises 14 residues. The CDR3 protein is CASSRGAGPYEQYF. The CDR3 nucleotides are TGTGCCAGCAGCCGAGGTGCAGGGCCCTACGAGCAGTACTTC.